Reported below is one T cell receptor (beta chain). The junction and the germline gene differ at one end; a read error may be behind it. The CDR3 contains 13 residues. Germline CDR1 reads SSHAT; CDR2 reads FNYEAQ (reference sequence). This sample stems from a study of T cell responses to AZD1222 COVID-19 vaccine. Here immunoSEQ multiplex PCR was the method, and the copy in TCRdb shows in-frame clones only, minus some. Among 100,000 to 150,000 clones listed, about 91% were seen once. Source: peripheral blood, taken 28 days after the second AZD1222 dose. The V call is TRBV7-7, the J call TRBJ2-1; TRBD2 matches at 8 bases. This TCR was sampled from an adult who received the AZD1222 COVID-19 vaccine. CDR3 protein: CASSLRLAGEQFF. The DNA of the CDR3 is TGTGCTAGCAGCCTTCGCTTAGCGGGAGAGCAGTTCTTC.